This is a list of T cell receptor beta chains from one sample in a study of cytomegalovirus exposure and HLA in healthy donors. Clones were read by immunoSEQ multiplex PCR, and TCRdb kept only the in-frame ones, dropping some. This sample has 90,000 to 120,000 clones, with approximately 74% found just once. Material for sequencing was PBMCs. These receptors were obtained from a woman aged 40 to 50 in good health and CMV-seropositive. CDR3s include the opening cysteine and the closing phenylalanine or tryptophan. D genes are given only for firm matches. Only some rows state a clone size, as once, few, many or a class for expanded clones.

>few|14|TRBV5-1|-|TRBJ2-5
CASTGGGYSETQYF
TGCGCCAGCACCGGCGGAGGATATTCGGAGACCCAGTACTTC
>-|16|TRBV19|TRBD1|TRBJ1-6
CASNKITGTVNSPLHF
TGTGCCAGTAACAAAATTACCGGGACAGTCAATTCACCCCTCCACTTT
>-|15|TRBV19|TRBD1|TRBJ2-7
CASSIIGQGSYEQYF
TGTGCCAGTAGTATAATAGGACAGGGGTCCTACGAGCAGTACTTC
>-|15|TRBV7-6|TRBD1|TRBJ1-6
CASSRTGGGNSPLHF
TGTGCCAGCAGTCGTACAGGGGGCGGTAATTCACCCCTCCACTTT
>-|14|TRBV29-1|-|TRBJ2-1
CSAQGPQAVDEQFF
TGCAGCGCCCAGGGCCCCCAGGCAGTCGATGAGCAGTTCTTC
>-|13|TRBV7-9|TRBD1|TRBJ1-1
CASSPNRGLGAFF
TGTGCCAGCAGCCCCAACAGGGGGCTTGGAGCTTTCTTT
>-|20|TRBV27|-|TRBJ2-7
CASSFKRTQTSTGILYEQYF
TGTGCCAGCAGTTTTAAAAGGACCCAGACGTCAACAGGGATTCTCTACGAGCAGTACTTC
>-|15|TRBV6-5|TRBD2|TRBJ2-3
CASSYRGGQGDTQYF
TGTGCCAGCAGTTATCGCGGGGGGCAGGGGGATACGCAGTATTTT
>-|14|TRBV30|-|TRBJ1-4
CAWSDTGLDEKLFF
TGTGCCTGGAGTGACACGGGACTAGATGAAAAACTGTTTTTT
>-|11|TRBV2|-|TRBJ2-1
CASSEYREQFF
TGTGCCAGCAGTGAGTATCGGGAGCAGTTCTTC
>-|16|TRBV7-9|TRBD1|TRBJ2-7
CASSSRDGTGYHEQYF
TGTGCCAGCAGCTCTAGAGACGGGACAGGGTACCACGAGCAGTACTTC
>-|14|TRBV6-5|-|TRBJ1-3
CASSKTGTGNTIYF
TGTGCCAGCAGTAAAACAGGGACTGGAAACACCATATATTTT